The 9 T cell receptor beta chains in this list originate from one sample, sequenced in a study of T cell changes during pregnancy in multiple sclerosis. Using immunoSEQ multiplex PCR, the repertoire was profiled, and TCRdb retains in-frame clones only, with some absent. The sample includes roughly 42,000 clones, approximately 90% of them seen just once. Sequenced here: CD4+ T cells from peripheral blood mononuclear cells, sampled in the second trimester of pregnancy. These receptors were taken from a female donor with multiple sclerosis, enrolled in a pregnancy study.

The chain uses TRBV29-1 and TRBJ2-5; possibly TRBD2 for D (5 bases). The CDR3 loop spans 13 amino acids. Looked up from germline, CDR1 is SQVTM and CDR2 is ANQGSEA. V was clipped by 7 bases and J by 1 base, with 13 bases between them. CDR3 DNA sequence: TGCAGCGCCGAGGAGGCAGCCCAAGAGACCCAGTACTTC. Amino acid sequence: CSAEEAAQETQYF.

The chain is built from TRBV2 and TRBJ1-1; D uncertain. Trimming left V 6 bases short and J 0 bases short, with 8 bases between. The length of the CDR3 is 13 residues. From germline, CDR1 is SNHLY and CDR2 FYNNEI. CDR3 nucleotides: TGTGCCAGCAGGCTCGGAGTGAACACTGAAGCTTTCTTT. This translates into CASRLGVNTEAFF.

This clone was recorded only once. This chain joins TRBV29-1 and TRBJ2-6, with 7 nucleotides matching TRBD2. The CDR3 covers 17 residues. The junction had 6 bases not matched to a gene; V was cut back by 1 base and J by 0 bases. Germline CDR1 and CDR2: SQVTM and ANQGSEA. The CDR3 DNA follows: TGCAGCGTTGAAGGTCGGGGAGGGGACTCTGGGGCCAACGTCCTGACTTTC. Residues: CSVEGRGGDSGANVLTF.

V is TRBV5-1 and J is TRBJ2-5; 7 bases map to TRBD1. This CDR3 has 16 residues. Germline CDR1 is SGHRS and CDR2 is YFSETQ. With 0 bases clipped from V and 2 bases from J, the junction kept 7 bases outside the gene matches. This CDR3 is CASSLGPGQAQETQYF. CDR3 coding DNA: TGCGCCAGCAGCTTGGGACCTGGACAGGCTCAAGAGACCCAGTACTTC.

The gene calls are TRBV14 and TRBJ1-2; 10 bases are shared with TRBD1. V lost 2 bases, J lost 5 bases, and 8 bases stayed unmatched. Germline V lookup: CDR1 SGHDN, CDR2 FVKESK. The CDR3 has 16 amino acids. CDR3 residues: CASSQHAGQGTYGYTF. The CDR3 region has the DNA TGTGCCAGCAGCCAACATGCGGGACAGGGGACGTATGGCTACACCTTC.

The chain couples TRBV5-4 to TRBJ2-3; possible D gene TRBD1, 6 bases. The CDR3 consists of 15 residues. V lost 0 bases, J lost 1 base, and 9 bases lay in between. CDR1 and CDR2 (germline): SGHNT, YYREEE (reference sequence). The CDR3 DNA follows: TGTGCCAGCAGCTTGGGGGGGCGGGGCACAGATACGCAGTATTTT. This encodes CASSLGGRGTDTQYF. Filled out from reference TRBV5-4 and TRBJ2-3, the complete variable domain reads ETGVTQSPTHLIKTRGQQVTLRCSSQSGHNTVSWYQQALGQGPQFIFQYYREEENGRGNFPPRFSGLQFPNYSSELNVNALELDDSALYLCASSLGGRGTDTQYFGPGTRLTVL.

The chain combines TRBV5-8 with TRBJ2-3; D ambiguous. The CDR3 is made up of 16 amino acids. Per germline, CDR1 SGHTS and CDR2 YDEGEE. Trimming pared 2 bases from V and 2 bases from J, leaving 15 bases between. The CDR3 spells CASSLNLVAITDTQYF. The CDR3 nucleotides are TGTGCCAGCAGCTTAAACCTAGTAGCAATCACAGATACGCAGTATTTT.

V gene TRBV28 combines with J gene TRBJ2-5, with 7 positions matching TRBD2. CDR3 length: 13 residues. Germline V gives CDR1 MDHEN, CDR2 SYDVKM. The ends lost 6 bases at V and 2 bases at J; junction bases unmatched: 3. As DNA, the CDR3 is TGTGCCAGCAGGAAAGCGGGGCAAGAGACCCAGTACTTC. Its protein is CASRKAGQETQYF.

The gene calls are TRBV5-1 and TRBJ2-1, with 7 bases lining up with TRBD2. The CDR3 runs 12 residues. Germline CDR1 SGHRS, CDR2 YFSETQ. Trimming at V came to 0 bases and at J to 13 bases, leaving 4 bases not matched to a gene. The CDR3 DNA reads as TGCGCCAGCAGCTTGGGGCGGGAGCATCAGTTCTTC. It specifies CASSLGREHQFF.